This T cell receptor beta chain was sequenced in a study of shared clonotypes between healthy human individuals. Study in general: For every donor, three CD4 naive, three CD4 memory, two CD8 naive and one CD8 memory plates were used.

The input for sorted-subset replicate PCRs was approximately 190 ng DNA, approximately 30,000 T cell genomes. The protocol was immunoSEQ multiplex PCR, while the TCRdb copy is restricted to in-frame clones and leaves out a portion. The data hold over 850,000 clones, with 75% to 80% observed a single time. The germline V gene encodes CDR1 SGHVS and CDR2 FQNEAQ. The length of the CDR3 is 14 residues. The V gene lost 2 bases and the J gene lost 0 bases, with 7 bases spanning the gap. The chain combines TRBV7-8 with TRBJ1-1; D is unresolved. This TCR derives from a young man in good health. Some clones in this sample may be carry-over from other donors' samples. The sample comprised memory CD4+ T cells from PBMCs. As for subset: CD45RA-negative fraction. Here the CDR3 reads CASSLTQVNTEAFF. CDR3 coding DNA: TGTGCCAGCAGCTTAACCCAGGTGAACACTGAAGCTTTCTTT.